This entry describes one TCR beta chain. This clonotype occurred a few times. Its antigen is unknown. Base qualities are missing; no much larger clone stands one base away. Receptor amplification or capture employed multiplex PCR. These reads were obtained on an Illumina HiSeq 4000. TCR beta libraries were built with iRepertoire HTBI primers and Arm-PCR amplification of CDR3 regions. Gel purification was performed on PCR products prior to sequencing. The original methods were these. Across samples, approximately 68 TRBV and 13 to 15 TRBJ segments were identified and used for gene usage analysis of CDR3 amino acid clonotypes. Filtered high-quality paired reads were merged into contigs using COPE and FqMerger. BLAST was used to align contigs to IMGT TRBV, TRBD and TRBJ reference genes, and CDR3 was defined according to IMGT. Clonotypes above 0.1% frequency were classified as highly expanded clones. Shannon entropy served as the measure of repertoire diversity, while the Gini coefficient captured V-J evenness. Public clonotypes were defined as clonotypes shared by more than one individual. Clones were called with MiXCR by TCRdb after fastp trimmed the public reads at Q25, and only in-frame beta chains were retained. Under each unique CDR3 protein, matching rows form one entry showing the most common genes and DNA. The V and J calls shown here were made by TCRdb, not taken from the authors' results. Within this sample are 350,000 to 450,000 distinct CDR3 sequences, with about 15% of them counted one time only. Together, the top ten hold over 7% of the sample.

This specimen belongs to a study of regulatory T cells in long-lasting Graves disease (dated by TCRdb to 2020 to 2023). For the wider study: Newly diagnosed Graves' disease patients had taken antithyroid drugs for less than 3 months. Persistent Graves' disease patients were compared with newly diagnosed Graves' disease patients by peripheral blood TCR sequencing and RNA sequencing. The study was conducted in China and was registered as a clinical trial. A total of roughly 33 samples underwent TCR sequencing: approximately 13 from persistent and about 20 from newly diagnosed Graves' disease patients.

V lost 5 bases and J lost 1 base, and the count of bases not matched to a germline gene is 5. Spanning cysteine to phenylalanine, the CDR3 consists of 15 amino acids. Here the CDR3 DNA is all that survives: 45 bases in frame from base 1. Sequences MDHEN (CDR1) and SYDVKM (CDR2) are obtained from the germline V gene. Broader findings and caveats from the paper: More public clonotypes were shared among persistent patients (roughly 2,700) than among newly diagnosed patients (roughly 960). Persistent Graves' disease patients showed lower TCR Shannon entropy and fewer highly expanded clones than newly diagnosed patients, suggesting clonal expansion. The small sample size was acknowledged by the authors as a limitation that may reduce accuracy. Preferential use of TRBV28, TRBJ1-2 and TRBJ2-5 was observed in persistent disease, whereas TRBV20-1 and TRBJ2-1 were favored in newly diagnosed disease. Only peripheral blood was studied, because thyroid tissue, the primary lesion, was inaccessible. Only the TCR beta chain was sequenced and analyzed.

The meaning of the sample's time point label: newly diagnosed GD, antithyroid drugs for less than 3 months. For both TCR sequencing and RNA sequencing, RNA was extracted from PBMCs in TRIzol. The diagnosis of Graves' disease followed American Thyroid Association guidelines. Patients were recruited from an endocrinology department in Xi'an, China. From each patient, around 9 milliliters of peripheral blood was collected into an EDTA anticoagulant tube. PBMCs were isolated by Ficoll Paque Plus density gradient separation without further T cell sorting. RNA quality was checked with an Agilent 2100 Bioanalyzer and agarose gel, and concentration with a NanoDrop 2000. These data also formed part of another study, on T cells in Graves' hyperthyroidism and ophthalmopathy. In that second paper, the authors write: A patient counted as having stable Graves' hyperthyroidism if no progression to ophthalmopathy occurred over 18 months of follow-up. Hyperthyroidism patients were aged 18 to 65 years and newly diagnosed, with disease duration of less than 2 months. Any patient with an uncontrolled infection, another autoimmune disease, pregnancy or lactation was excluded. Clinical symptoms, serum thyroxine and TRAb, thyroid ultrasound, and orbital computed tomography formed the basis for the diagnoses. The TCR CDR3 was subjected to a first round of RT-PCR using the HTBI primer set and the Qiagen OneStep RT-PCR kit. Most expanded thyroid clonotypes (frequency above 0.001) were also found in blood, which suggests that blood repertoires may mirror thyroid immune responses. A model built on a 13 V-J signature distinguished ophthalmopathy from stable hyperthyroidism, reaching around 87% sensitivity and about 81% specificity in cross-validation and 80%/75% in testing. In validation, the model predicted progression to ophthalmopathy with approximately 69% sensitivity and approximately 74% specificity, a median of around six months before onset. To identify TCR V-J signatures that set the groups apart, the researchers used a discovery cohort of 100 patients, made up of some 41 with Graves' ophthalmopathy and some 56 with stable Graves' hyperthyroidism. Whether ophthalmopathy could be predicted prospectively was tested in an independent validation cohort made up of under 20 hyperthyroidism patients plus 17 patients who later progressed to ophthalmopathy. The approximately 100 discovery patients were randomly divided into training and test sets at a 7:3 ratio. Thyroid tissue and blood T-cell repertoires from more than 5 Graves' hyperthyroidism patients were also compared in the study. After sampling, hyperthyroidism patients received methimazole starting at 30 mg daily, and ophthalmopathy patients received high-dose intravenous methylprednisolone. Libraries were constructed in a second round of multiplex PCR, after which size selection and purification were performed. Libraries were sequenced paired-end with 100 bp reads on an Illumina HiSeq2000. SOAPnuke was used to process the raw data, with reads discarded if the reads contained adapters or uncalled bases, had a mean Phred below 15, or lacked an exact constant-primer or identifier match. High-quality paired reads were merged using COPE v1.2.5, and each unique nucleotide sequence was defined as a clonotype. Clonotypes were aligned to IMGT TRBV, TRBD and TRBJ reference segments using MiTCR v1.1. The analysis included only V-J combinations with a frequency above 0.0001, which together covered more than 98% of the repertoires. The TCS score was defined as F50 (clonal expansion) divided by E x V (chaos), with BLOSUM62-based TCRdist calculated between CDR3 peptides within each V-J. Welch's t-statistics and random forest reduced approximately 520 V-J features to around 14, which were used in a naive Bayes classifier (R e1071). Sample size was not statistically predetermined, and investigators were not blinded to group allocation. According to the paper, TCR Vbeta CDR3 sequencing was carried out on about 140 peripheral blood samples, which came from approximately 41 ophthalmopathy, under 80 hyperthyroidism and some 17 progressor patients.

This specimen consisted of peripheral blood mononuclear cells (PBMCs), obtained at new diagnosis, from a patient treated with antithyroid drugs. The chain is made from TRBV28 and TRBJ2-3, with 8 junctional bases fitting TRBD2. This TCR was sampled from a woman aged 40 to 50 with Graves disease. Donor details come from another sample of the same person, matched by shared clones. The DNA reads TGTGCCAGCAGTGAAGTAGCGGGGCGCACAGATACGCAGTATTTT. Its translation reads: CASSEVAGRTDTQYF.